The rows below give T cell receptor beta chains drawn from one sample of a study of blood T cell repertoires in COVID-19. Assay: immunoSEQ multiplex PCR; the TCRdb copy retains only in-frame clones and omits some. The sample lists under 300,000 clones, around 90% occurring once. Sequencing was done on a sample of peripheral blood. The receptors derive from a woman aged 60-75 years with COVID-19, enrolled during active disease. The CDR3 runs from the conserved cysteine through the conserved F or W.

v_gene: TRBV6-2/TRBV6-3
j_gene: TRBJ2-5
len: 16
CDR3aa: CASSYSDRGLRETQYF

v_gene: TRBV4-2
j_gene: TRBJ1-5
len: 16
CDR3aa: CASSQGTDRGNQPQHF

v_gene: TRBV28
j_gene: TRBJ1-5
len: 17
CDR3aa: CASSLIRRTGNNQPQHF

v_gene: TRBV5-4
j_gene: TRBJ1-5
len: 14
CDR3aa: CASSAQGSNQPQHF

v_gene: TRBV27
j_gene: TRBJ1-2
len: 15
CDR3aa: CASTGIKGPIGGYTF

v_gene: TRBV6-5
j_gene: TRBJ2-7
len: 15
CDR3aa: CASSYRAAGRGEQYF

v_gene: TRBV30
j_gene: TRBJ1-6
len: 13
CDR3aa: CAWSSQGGSPLHF

v_gene: TRBV6-6
j_gene: TRBJ1-3
len: 17
CDR3aa: CASSLPGTGFSGNTIYF

v_gene: TRBV5-1
j_gene: TRBJ2-5
len: 17
CDR3aa: CASTLGVGEGEGETQYF

v_gene: TRBV4-3
j_gene: TRBJ2-3
len: 16
CDR3aa: CASSQIAGGHVNTQYF

v_gene: TRBV15
j_gene: TRBJ1-2
len: 14
CDR3aa: CATSRDPGHYGYTF

v_gene: TRBV7-2
j_gene: TRBJ1-6
len: 12
CDR3aa: CASSFPSSPLHF

v_gene: TRBV13
j_gene: TRBJ1-3
len: 19
CDR3aa: CASSSRHTPGQGAGNTIYF

v_gene: TRBV25-1
j_gene: TRBJ1-2
len: 17
CDR3aa: CASSEGGGQGGPGGYTF

v_gene: TRBV29-1
j_gene: TRBJ2-2
len: 14
CDR3aa: CSVGTALGSGELFF

v_gene: TRBV13
j_gene: TRBJ1-1
len: 15
CDR3aa: CASSSRGQENTEAFF

v_gene: TRBV6-2/TRBV6-3
j_gene: TRBJ2-7
len: 16
CDR3aa: CASSYSRRTGGYEQYF

v_gene: TRBV15
j_gene: TRBJ2-5
len: 15
CDR3aa: CATSRRTGGQETQYF

v_gene: TRBV11-2
j_gene: TRBJ2-7
len: 16
CDR3aa: CASSLGQEFVLYEQYF

v_gene: TRBV7-3
j_gene: TRBJ2-7
len: 16
CDR3aa: CASSCLDSPLSYEQYF

v_gene: TRBV7-8
j_gene: TRBJ2-4
len: 16
CDR3aa: CASSLPWAGGRDIQYF

v_gene: TRBV11-2
j_gene: TRBJ2-1
len: 15
CDR3aa: CASSWTIQPYNEQFF

v_gene: TRBV3-1/TRBV3-2
j_gene: TRBJ1-2
len: 16
CDR3aa: CASSQRTGYRGGGYTF

v_gene: TRBV9
j_gene: TRBJ2-2
len: 12
CDR3aa: CASRGGVGELFF

v_gene: TRBV19
j_gene: TRBJ1-5
len: 18
CDR3aa: CASSTSGTGFFWNQPQHF

v_gene: TRBV19
j_gene: TRBJ2-3
len: 14
CDR3aa: CATAAGLQRDTQYF

v_gene: TRBV7-2
j_gene: TRBJ1-1
len: 18
CDR3aa: CASSLSAGTGARNTEAFF

v_gene: TRBV11-2
j_gene: TRBJ2-7
len: 15
CDR3aa: CASSSPRGGNYEQYF

v_gene: TRBV3-1/TRBV3-2
j_gene: TRBJ1-2
len: 16
CDR3aa: CASSHPIEQKIDGYTF

v_gene: TRBV18
j_gene: TRBJ1-4
len: 15
CDR3aa: CASSLGAGEGEKLFF

v_gene: TRBV3-1/TRBV3-2
j_gene: TRBJ1-6
len: 14
CDR3aa: CASNIYGTDSPLHF

v_gene: TRBV9
j_gene: TRBJ2-7
len: 15
CDR3aa: CASSSAGTEAYEQYF